This TCR beta chain stems from a study of cytomegalovirus exposure and HLA in healthy donors. Findings of the study overall: The investigators catalogued 150 to 200 TCR beta chains as cytomegalovirus-associated.

The method was immunoSEQ multiplex PCR; TCRdb's version includes in-frame clones alone and lacks a portion of them. The table has 250,000 to 350,000 clones, 88% seen once. J was trimmed by 3 bases and V by 3 bases; bases with no gene match: 6. The V gene's germline CDR1 is LGHNA and CDR2 YSLEER. The CDR3 contains 15 residues. As regards this clone: Its antigen is unknown.

The sequence was obtained from a man aged 25 to 40 in good health and CMV-seronegative. The chain uses TRBV4-3 and TRBJ1-2, with 8 bases aligning to TRBD1. The sequenced sample consisted of PBMCs. The CDR3 sequence is CASSHGQGGDYGYTF. The CDR3 nucleotides are TGCGCCAGCAGCCACGGACAGGGCGGTGACTATGGCTACACCTTC.